The 30 T cell receptor beta chains below come from one sample, sequenced in a study of cytomegalovirus exposure and HLA in healthy donors. PCR used 60 Vbeta primers and 13 Jbeta primers. Measured with immunoSEQ multiplex PCR; TCRdb has only the in-frame clones, and not every one. Of about 130,000 clones in the sample, roughly 82% were seen once. The material sequenced was PBMCs. Source of these receptors: a male donor in good health and CMV-seropositive.

In this sample, this clone turned up a few times. This chain links TRBV5-1 with TRBJ2-5; 7 bases align to TRBD2. The germline gives CDR1 SGHRS, CDR2 YFSETQ. The CDR3 sequence is 16 residues long. V dropped 0 bases and J dropped 1; count of bases not matched to a gene: 6. CDR3 DNA: TGCGCCAGCAGCTTGGGGGGGTCTAGCGGCCAAGAGACCCAGTACTTC. As protein: CASSLGGSSGQETQYF.

The chain uses TRBV7-9 and TRBJ2-1; 7 positions match TRBD2. With 2 bases clipped from V and 10 bases from J, the junction kept 8 bases outside the gene matches. The CDR3 length is 14 residues. Per germline, CDR1 SEHNR and CDR2 FQNEAQ (reference sequence). CDR3 nucleotide sequence: TGTGCCAGCAGCTTACTAGCGGAGACGAGAGAGCAGTTCTTC. Its translation: CASSLLAETREQFF.

The CDR3 DNA reads as TGTGCCAGCACCCCGAGGGAAAACTATGGCTACACCTTC. Its translation: CASTPRENYGYTF. V usage is TRBV28 and J usage is TRBJ1-2; no clear D. Germline-derived CDR1 and CDR2 are MDHEN and SYDVKM. This CDR3 has 13 amino acids. V lost 7 bases to trimming and J lost 2 bases, with 11 bases between them.

The rearrangement joins TRBV30 to TRBJ1-2; TRBD1 matches 8 bases. This CDR3 is built from 17 residues. V trimming: 4 bases; J trimming: 1 base; junction bases outside the gene matches: 14. Germline values: CDR1 GTSNPN, CDR2 SVGIG (reference sequence). In DNA, the CDR3 is TGTGCCTGGATGTCTACCGGACAGGGACTCGGTAACTATGGCTACACCTTC. This translates into CAWMSTGQGLGNYGYTF.

This clone has a single count. The genes are TRBV5-6 and TRBJ2-1; 8 bases are shared with TRBD2. This CDR3 spans 15 amino acids. The V segment lost 0 bases and the J segment 5 bases; nucleotides outside the gene matches: 4. Germline lookup yields CDR1 SGHDT and CDR2 YYEEEE. CDR3 nucleotide sequence: TGTGCCAGCAGCTTGGGGGGACTAGGGGACAATGAGCAGTTCTTC. Translating gives CASSLGGLGDNEQFF.

The V and J genes are TRBV28 and TRBJ2-7; TRBD1 aligns across 9 bases. This CDR3 comprises 14 residues. Unmatched junction bases numbered 4, after V lost 5 bases and J lost 2 bases. The germline V gene encodes CDR1 MDHEN and CDR2 SYDVKM. DNA for the CDR3: TGTGCCAGCAGTCGGGGACAGGGAACCTACGAGCAGTACTTC. Translated: CASSRGQGTYEQYF.

The rearrangement joins TRBV6-4 to TRBJ1-2; D not certain. The germline V gene encodes CDR1 MRHNA and CDR2 SNTAGT. V lost 5 bases and J 7 bases, leaving 14 bases between the germline ends. The CDR3 is 13 amino acids. CDR3 bases: TGTGCCAGCAGTCCCGACCGAGGCGCTGGCTACACCTTC. Encoded protein: CASSPDRGAGYTF.

The rearrangement joins TRBV4-3 to TRBJ2-7; 13 nucleotides match TRBD2. V shed 0 bases and J 6 bases; nucleotides not matched to a gene: 5. Germline CDR1 LGHNA, CDR2 YSLEER. The CDR3 is made up of 16 amino acids. In DNA form, the CDR3 reads TGCGCCAGCAGCCAAGATAGACTAGCGGGAGGAGGCGAGCAGTACTTC. It yields the protein CASSQDRLAGGGEQYF.

This clone was recorded once. The CDR3 loop reads CASSLEPAGELFF. CDR3 coding DNA: TGCGCCAGCAGCTTGGAACCGGCCGGGGAGCTGTTTTTT. V is TRBV5-1 and J is TRBJ2-2; D is unclear. V lost 0 bases and J 6 bases, leaving 6 bases between the germline ends. The germline gives CDR1 SGHRS, CDR2 YFSETQ. The CDR3 contains 13 residues.

The chain employs TRBV2 and TRBJ2-3; 7 nucleotides agree with TRBD2. The germline V gene encodes CDR1 SNHLY and CDR2 FYNNEI. The CDR3 sequence is 15 residues long. The V and J ends lost 2 bases and 2 bases, in that order; junction bases with no gene match: 4. CDR3 DNA sequence: TGTGCCAGCAGTGAATGGGGGGGTCTCACAGATACGCAGTATTTT. Translation gives CASSEWGGLTDTQYF. Full variable domain (rest looked up from reference TRBV2 and TRBJ2-3): EPEVTQTPSHQVTQMGQEVILRCVPISNHLYFYWYRQILGQKVEFLVSFYNNEISEKSEIFDDQFSVERPDGSNFTLKIRSTKLEDSAMYFCASSEWGGLTDTQYFGPGTRLTVL.

CDR3 in DNA: TGTGCCAGCAGCTTAGTACGTCCCGGCGGGCCGTACCAAGAGACCCAGTACTTC. Amino acids: CASSLVRPGGPYQETQYF. The genes are TRBV11-2 and TRBJ2-5; D is perhaps TRBD2 (5 bases). Germline lookup yields CDR1 SGHAT and CDR2 FQNNGV. The CDR3 has 18 amino acids. Trimming pared 1 base from V and 0 bases from J, leaving 18 bases between.

This chain links TRBV5-6 with TRBJ2-3; 9 nucleotides match TRBD2. V lost 2 bases and J lost 6; bases outside the gene matches: 4. The CDR3 is made up of 14 amino acids. Germline V gene sequence: CDR1 SGHDT, CDR2 YYEEEE. In DNA, the CDR3 is TGTGCCAGCAGCTTTAGCGGGAGTAAGGATACGCAGTATTTT. Protein sequence: CASSFSGSKDTQYF.

The V call is TRBV28, the J call TRBJ2-7; D perhaps matches TRBD1 (6 bases). Per the germline V gene, CDR1 is MDHEN and CDR2 is SYDVKM. The CDR3 length is 15 residues. Trimming removed 4 bases at V and 3 bases at J, with 16 bases between. The DNA of the CDR3 is TGTGCCAGCAGTTCGGGTTCAGGGGTCGACTACGAGCAGTACTTC. This gives the protein CASSSGSGVDYEQYF. The whole variable domain, remainder taken from reference TRBV28 and TRBJ2-7, is DVKVTQSSRYLVKRTGEKVFLECVQDMDHENMFWYRQDPGLGLRLIYFSYDVKMKEKGDIPEGYSVSREKKERFSLILESASTNQTSMYLCASSSGSGVDYEQYFGPGTRLTVT.

The V gene is TRBV5-8, the J gene TRBJ2-7; 8 nucleotides align to TRBD1. Germline V gene lookup returns CDR1 SGHTS and CDR2 YDEGEE. This CDR3 region has 15 residues. V lost 2 bases to trimming and J lost 0 bases; unmatched junction nucleotides: 4. The CDR3 DNA reads TGTGCCAGCAGCTTTAGGGACAGGCTCTCCTACGAGCAGTACTTC. Translated: CASSFRDRLSYEQYF. Together with reference TRBV5-8 and TRBJ2-7, the CDR3 gives the full variable domain: EAGVTQSPTHLIKTRGQQATLRCSPISGHTSVYWYQQALGLGLQFLLWYDEGEERNRGNFPPRFSGRQFPNYSSELNVNALELEDSALYLCASSFRDRLSYEQYFGPGTRLTVT.

V and J are TRBV21-1 and TRBJ2-3; the table names TRBD2, a call not compared with the DNA. TRBV21-1 is recorded as a pseudogene. The CDR3 consists of 16 residues. The CDR3 DNA follows: TGTGCCAGCAGCAATCTAGTAGCGGGAAAGGGAGATACGCAGTATTTT. It encodes CASSNLVAGKGDTQYF.

The chain employs TRBV19 and TRBJ1-3; D is perhaps TRBD1 (6 bases). Germline values: CDR1 LNHDA, CDR2 SQIVND (reference sequence). Trimming left V 6 bases short and J 3 bases short, with 12 bases between. The CDR3 extends over 14 amino acids. The CDR3 DNA reads as TGTGCCAGTAGGGCCAGGGGAAGTGGAAACACCATATATTTT. It encodes CASRARGSGNTIYF.

This sequence joins TRBV7-2 and TRBJ2-1, with TRBD2 identical over 12 bases. Germline V gene lookup returns CDR1 SGHTA and CDR2 FQGNSA. Trimming at V came to 2 bases and at J to 10 bases, leaving 6 bases not matched to a gene. The CDR3 covers 15 residues. The CDR3 region is CASSLSLAGGGEQFF. The CDR3 DNA reads as TGTGCCAGCAGCTTATCCCTAGCGGGAGGGGGGGAGCAGTTCTTC.

The chain couples TRBV14 to TRBJ2-5; a weak D match, TRBD1 (6 bases). This CDR3 is built from 15 residues. Germline V gene lookup returns CDR1 SGHDN and CDR2 FVKESK. V shed 4 bases and J shed 1 base, with 13 bases lying between them. The CDR3 reads CASSPSGAAQETQYF. CDR3 sequence (DNA): TGTGCCAGCAGCCCTTCAGGGGCGGCCCAAGAGACCCAGTACTTC.

In this sample, this clone turned up once. The chain links TRBV7-9 to TRBJ1-3; D unclear. Germline V gene sequence: CDR1 SEHNR, CDR2 FQNEAQ (reference sequence). This CDR3 comprises 16 residues. V lost 5 bases to trimming and J lost 0 bases, with 14 bases between them. The CDR3 region has the DNA TGTGCCAGCAGCCCTGGTCCGGAGCGCTCTGGAAACACCATATATTTT. Protein: CASSPGPERSGNTIYF.

The chain is built from TRBV28 and TRBJ2-7; D is unclear. V shed 5 bases and J shed 0 bases, with 11 bases lying between them. Germline CDR1 is MDHEN and CDR2 is SYDVKM. This CDR3 has 14 residues. The CDR3 spells CASSASGLSYEQYF. The CDR3 DNA sequence: TGTGCCAGCAGTGCTTCTGGCCTCTCCTACGAGCAGTACTTC.

The rearrangement joins TRBV7-9 to TRBJ1-6; TRBD1 might be the D (5 bases). Germline CDR1 is SEHNR and CDR2 is FQNEAQ (reference sequence). The CDR3 extends over 14 amino acids. Trimming shortened V by 9 bases and J by 6 bases, and 15 bases separated the two germline ends. The CDR3 loop reads CASKPGLTNSPLHF. CDR3 nucleotide sequence: TGTGCCAGTAAACCGGGACTCACTAATTCACCCCTCCACTTT.

The rearrangement links TRBV5-6 to TRBJ2-1; D is perhaps TRBD2 (5 bases). The CDR3 length is 16 residues. Germline V CDR1 and CDR2: SGHDT, YYEEEE. V gave up 4 bases and J gave up 0 bases, with 14 bases separating them. CDR3 region: CASSTLSGYSYNEQFF. The CDR3 DNA reads TGTGCCAGCAGCACACTATCGGGGTACTCCTACAATGAGCAGTTCTTC.

This chain joins TRBV14 and TRBJ2-3; D might be TRBD1 (5 bases). With 1 base removed from V and 2 bases from J, the gap between germline ends came to 16 bases. Per the germline V gene, CDR1 is SGHDN and CDR2 is FVKESK. CDR3 length: 17 residues. For the CDR3, the DNA is TGTGCCAGCAGCCAAGTTTCGGGCAGGGAACTCACAGATACGCAGTATTTT. It specifies CASSQVSGRELTDTQYF.

This clone was detected only once. V and J are TRBV13 and TRBJ1-1; D is unclear. The CDR3 spans 15 residues. Trimming took off 5 bases at V and 4 bases at J, with 17 bases between the two ends. From germline, CDR1 is PRHDT and CDR2 FYEKMQ (reference sequence). The CDR3 DNA is TGTGCCAGCAGCCTGAGGCCGGGAACTCCCACTGAAGCTTTCTTT. Amino acids: CASSLRPGTPTEAFF.

This clone was seen repeatedly, ten times or more. This chain connects TRBV2 to TRBJ1-5; TRBD1 aligns across 7 bases. The CDR3 is made up of 16 amino acids. Losses at the gene ends were 4 bases for V and 0 bases for J; bases not matched to a gene: 6. From germline, CDR1 is SNHLY and CDR2 FYNNEI. The CDR3 nucleotides are TGTGCCAGCAGTGGAGGGGGCGGTCGTAGCAATCAGCCCCAGCATTTT. It yields the protein CASSGGGGRSNQPQHF.

This chain links TRBV7-9 with TRBJ2-1, with 8 bases identical to TRBD1. Germline V gene sequence: CDR1 SEHNR, CDR2 FQNEAQ (reference sequence). The CDR3 spans 14 residues. Losses at the gene ends were 6 bases for V and 7 bases for J; bases not matched to a gene: 8. The CDR3 coding sequence is TGTGCCAGCAGTCCAGGACAGGGTGGGAATGAGCAGTTCTTC. It specifies CASSPGQGGNEQFF.

The chain is built from TRBV19 and TRBJ2-7; perhaps TRBD1 as D (5 bases). The V gene lost 0 bases and the J gene lost 0 bases, with 12 bases spanning the gap. Germline V gene lookup returns CDR1 LNHDA and CDR2 SQIVND (reference sequence). The CDR3 sequence is 16 residues long. CDR3 DNA: TGTGCCAGTAGTATAGATCAAGGACATAGCTCCTACGAGCAGTACTTC. As protein: CASSIDQGHSSYEQYF.

This chain links TRBV5-1 with TRBJ2-1; a weak D match, TRBD1 (6 bases). The V end lost 4 bases, the J end lost 6 bases, and 17 bases lay between the germline ends. The CDR3 loop spans 15 amino acids. Germline CDR1 and CDR2: SGHRS and YFSETQ. DNA for the CDR3: TGCGCCAGCAGCCCGGCACAGGGTAGGCCCAATGAGCAGTTCTTC. This gives the protein CASSPAQGRPNEQFF.

This clone has only a few counts. The chain has TRBV28 and TRBJ1-5; 7 nucleotides line up with TRBD1. V trimming: 1 base; J trimming: 6 bases; junction bases outside the gene matches: 9. CDR1 is MDHEN and CDR2 is SYDVKM in the germline V gene. The CDR3 has 16 amino acids. The CDR3, as DNA: TGTGCCAGCAGTTTATTTGACCAGGGGGTCCCTCAGCCCCAGCATTTT. Amino acids: CASSLFDQGVPQPQHF.

This chain joins TRBV10-3 and TRBJ2-7; 8 nucleotides match TRBD1. From germline, CDR1 is ENHRY and CDR2 SYGVKD. Germline trimming cut 4 bases from V and 6 bases from J; bases unmatched to any gene: 14. The CDR3 has 16 residues. CDR3 amino acids: CAISGVVAGGTGEQYF. CDR3 bases: TGTGCCATCAGTGGAGTCGTGGCAGGGGGCACAGGCGAGCAGTACTTC.